Below are 3 T cell receptor beta chains sequenced from a single sample in a study of response to subunit inactivated influenza vaccine. TCRdb processed the RT-PCR reads anew with MiXCR; each CDR3 protein has one entry. The repertoire holds roughly 170,000 distinct CDR3 sequences, with nearly 9.5% as singletons. Sequencing was performed on non-naive T cells sorted from PBMCs, taken on the day of vaccination. The receptors derive from a man aged 50 to 60 who received an inactivated influenza vaccine.

This chain uses TRBV27 with TRBJ2-3; possibly TRBD2 for D (7 bases). The CDR3 contains 15 residues. V lost 8 bases, J lost 1 base, and 16 bases lay in between. The germline V gene encodes CDR1 MNHEY and CDR2 SMNVEV (reference sequence). CDR3 sequence (DNA): TGTGCCAGCGGGGGGGCTAGCGGTCGCACAGATACGCAGTATTTT. Protein product: CASGGASGRTDTQYF.

The V call is TRBV7-9, the J call TRBJ2-1; 8 bases fit TRBD1. CDR3 length equals 14 residues. J was trimmed by 5 bases and V by 4 bases; bases with no gene match: 4. Germline CDR1 reads SEHNR; CDR2 reads FQNEAQ (reference sequence). CDR3 in amino acids: CASSSWTGHNEQFF. CDR3 DNA sequence: TGTGCCAGCAGCTCTTGGACAGGGCACAATGAGCAGTTCTTC.

This clonotype was counted only a few times. In DNA, the CDR3 is TGCGCCAGCAGCCAAACAGGGGCAGACCACAATGAGCAGTTCTTC. It codes for CASSQTGADHNEQFF. The J gene is TRBJ2-1, the V gene TRBV4-1; the match to TRBD1 covers 7 bases. V lost 2 bases to trimming and J lost 5 bases; unmatched junction nucleotides: 6. The CDR3 length is 15 residues. Germline lookup yields CDR1 MGHRA and CDR2 YSYEKL.